A selection of T cell receptor beta chains follows, all from one sample in a study of blood T cell repertoires in COVID-19. Repertoires were generated with immunoSEQ multiplex PCR, while TCRdb's copy carries only in-frame clones and drops some. The table has fewer than 700,000 clones, roughly 89% seen once. The specimen was peripheral blood. The receptors were gathered from a woman aged 45-60 years with COVID-19, enrolled during active disease. The CDR3 runs from the conserved cysteine through the conserved F or W. Each record gives: J gene, D gene, V gene, clone size, CDR3 DNA, CDR3 protein. The D gene is left open where the match is weak. The size entry is marked missing in some rows and otherwise reads once, few, many or a size class.

TRBJ1-2 | NA | TRBV6-5 | NA | TGTGCCAGCAGTCTAACAGGATATGGCTACACCTTC | CASSLTGYGYTF
TRBJ2-3 | NA | TRBV7-9 | once | TGTGCCTTAGGAGCCCAGACGGGTACAGATACGCAGTATTTT | CALGAQTGTDTQYF
TRBJ1-1 | NA | TRBV4-1 | NA | TGCGCCAGCAGCCAAGTTCTGGGGGCCACTGAAGCTTTCTTT | CASSQVLGATEAFF
TRBJ2-5 | TRBD2 | TRBV10-3 | few | TGTGCCATCAGCGACACCCTAGCGGGGGGAAAAGAGACCCAGTACTTC | CAISDTLAGGKETQYF
TRBJ2-7 | TRBD1 | TRBV5-1 | NA | TGCGCCAGCAGTTTCGACAGGGACTACGAGCAGTACTTC | CASSFDRDYEQYF
TRBJ1-1 | NA | TRBV19 | NA | TGTGCCAGTAGTATGGCGGCGAACACTGAAGCTTTCTTT | CASSMAANTEAFF
TRBJ2-3 | TRBD1 | TRBV11-2 | NA | TGTGCCAGCAGCTTATCAGGGGGAGAAGATACGCAGTATTTT | CASSLSGGEDTQYF
TRBJ2-7 | NA | TRBV2 | NA | TGTGCCAGCAGCCCTCACGAGGCCCAAGCGGACTTC | CASSPHEAQADF
TRBJ1-2 | TRBD1 | TRBV5-1 | once | TGCGCCAGCAGCTTGACAGGGGGCATAAGTGGCTACACCTTC | CASSLTGGISGYTF
TRBJ2-1 | TRBD2 | TRBV19 | few | TGTGCCAGTAGCGCTCGAAGAGCGGGGAGGAACAATGAGCAGTTCTTC | CASSARRAGRNNEQFF
TRBJ1-1 | TRBD1 | TRBV6-5 | NA | TGTGCCAGCAGTTACGGGACAGAGGACACTGAAGCTTTCTTT | CASSYGTEDTEAFF
TRBJ1-4 | NA | TRBV30 | NA | TGTGCCTGGAACCCGCCTGAGGGTAATGAAAAACTGTTTTTT | CAWNPPEGNEKLFF
TRBJ1-1 | TRBD1 | TRBV27 | once | TGTGCCAGCAGTCCTGGGGACAGACTAGACATGAACACTGAAGCTTTCTTT | CASSPGDRLDMNTEAFF
TRBJ1-6 | NA | TRBV27 | NA | TGTGCCAGCAGTTTAACGGTCGTATCACCCCTCCACTTT | CASSLTVVSPLHF
TRBJ2-1 | TRBD2 | TRBV11-3 | NA | TGTGCCAGCAGCTTAGAGGCTAGCGGGGGACCTGAGCAGTTCTTC | CASSLEASGGPEQFF
TRBJ2-5 | TRBD2 | TRBV19 | NA | TGTGCCAGTAGTATAGCGACGGGAGGTCAAGAGACCCAGTACTTC | CASSIATGGQETQYF
TRBJ1-2 | NA | TRBV5-4 | NA | TGTGCCAGCAGCTCCGCATCACCGGGGGGCTACACCTTC | CASSSASPGGYTF
TRBJ1-2 | NA | TRBV27 | NA | TGTGCCAGCAGCCCTAACCTTAATAGGGGTGGCTACACCTTC | CASSPNLNRGGYTF
TRBJ1-3 | NA | TRBV9 | NA | TGTGCCAGCAGCGTAGCAGCGGGCTCTGGAAACACCATATATTTT | CASSVAAGSGNTIYF
TRBJ1-6 | NA | TRBV3-1/TRBV3-2 | NA | TGTGCCAGCAGCCAAGATCGGCCGAGGCCGGACTCCTATAATTCACCCCTCCACTTT | CASSQDRPRPDSYNSPLHF
TRBJ2-1 | NA | TRBV5-4 | NA | TGTGCCAGCAGCTTGGAACTATACAATGAGCAGTTCTTC | CASSLELYNEQFF
TRBJ2-3 | NA | TRBV7-9 | once | TGTGCCAGCAGACGAGAGGTTTCAAGCACAGATACGCAGTATTTT | CASRREVSSTDTQYF
TRBJ1-5 | NA | TRBV15 | NA | TGTGCCACCAGCAGGGACCGGGGACTCAATCAGCCCCAGCATTTT | CATSRDRGLNQPQHF
TRBJ2-1 | TRBD2 | TRBV29-1 | few | TGCAGCGTTGCCGGGACTAGGGGTGGGAATGAGCAGTTCTTC | CSVAGTRGGNEQFF
TRBJ1-5 | NA | TRBV18 | NA | TGTGCCAGCTCAACAGGGAGCAATCAGCCCCAGCATTTT | CASSTGSNQPQHF
TRBJ2-4 | NA | TRBV7-6 | NA | TGTGCCAGCAGCTTATCCGCAGTTCTAGCCAAAAACATTCAGTACTTC | CASSLSAVLAKNIQYF
TRBJ2-7 | NA | TRBV5-1 | NA | TGCGCCAGCCGCTACGGAGAATCCTTC | CASRYGESF
TRBJ2-5 | NA | TRBV11-3 | NA | TGTGCCAGCAGCTTAGGAGTCTCACCTCGGGAAGAGACCCAGTACTTC | CASSLGVSPREETQYF
TRBJ2-7 | TRBD1 | TRBV11-1 | once | TGTGCCAGCAGCTCTCGGACAGGGACCTACGAGCAGTACTTC | CASSSRTGTYEQYF
TRBJ2-3 | NA | TRBV9 | NA | TGTGCCAGCAGCGTAGAGAGGGGGTGGGCGAGCACAGATACGCAGTATTTT | CASSVERGWASTDTQYF
TRBJ1-2 | NA | TRBV2 | NA | TGTGCCACCCTGAGGGCCGGAAGGGATTGGCATGGCTACACCTTC | CATLRAGRDWHGYTF
TRBJ2-7 | TRBD1 | TRBV20-1 | NA | TGCAGTGCGGGACAGGACGGCGAGCAGTACTTC | CSAGQDGEQYF
TRBJ2-3 | TRBD1 | TRBV12-3/TRBV12-4 | NA | TGTGCCACCCACAGGGGAAGCACAGATACGCAGTATTTT | CATHRGSTDTQYF
TRBJ1-2 | TRBD1 | TRBV11-2 | NA | TGTGCCAGCAGCCCAGGGGGTAGGGGCTACACCTTC | CASSPGGRGYTF
TRBJ1-5 | TRBD1 | TRBV24-1 | NA | TGTGCCACCAGTGAAGGGCAGGGGGTAAATCAGCCCCAGCATTTT | CATSEGQGVNQPQHF
TRBJ1-1 | TRBD1 | TRBV19 | NA | TGTGCCAGTAGTGCGACAGGGGGTGGCACTGAAGCTTTCTTT | CASSATGGGTEAFF
TRBJ2-5 | NA | TRBV5-4 | NA | TGTGCCAGCAGCTTGCAACAGAGCTTCCAAGAGACCCAGTACTTC | CASSLQQSFQETQYF
TRBJ2-1 | NA | TRBV29-1 | NA | TGCAGCCTGGGGAGTAACAATGAGCAGTTCTTC | CSLGSNNEQFF
TRBJ1-6 | TRBD1 | TRBV23-1 | NA | TGCGCCAGCAGTCAAAATGACAGGGGGATAGGCTATAATTCACCCCTCCACTTT | CASSQNDRGIGYNSPLHF
TRBJ1-5 | NA | TRBV9 | NA | TGTGCCAGCAGCGTAGGGGGGCTCGTAGATAGCAATCAGCCCCAGCATTTT | CASSVGGLVDSNQPQHF